The clone carrying this T cell receptor (beta chain) was counted ten times or more. Antigen unknown. The CDR3 is made up of 15 amino acids. Trimming removed 1 base from V and 3 bases from J, with 12 bases in between. Germline V gene lookup returns CDR1 PRHDT and CDR2 FYEKMQ (reference sequence). This sample stems from a study of identical twins. Study results and caveats: For monozygotic twins, models underestimated out-of-frame TCR alpha sharing. Beta out-of-frame sequences displayed a weaker excess of sharing between twins.

TCRdb re-derived calls from the 5' RACE reads in MiXCR, one entry per CDR3 protein. The table lists under 900,000 distinct CDR3 sequences, around 12% of them singletons. These data were also filed under a second study, of yellow fever vaccine responses in identical twins.

The TCR sequence derives from a woman between 18 and 29 years old in good health. The chain links TRBV13 to TRBJ1-2; possible D gene TRBD1, 5 bases. What was sequenced was PBMCs. CDR3 DNA sequence: TGTGCCAGCAGCTTAGCTACAGGATCTCACTATGGCTACACCTTC. Amino acids: CASSLATGSHYGYTF. Together with reference TRBV13 and TRBJ1-2, the CDR3 gives the full variable domain: AAGVIQSPRHLIKEKRETATLKCYPIPRHDTVYWYQQGPGQDPQFLISFYEKMQSDKGSIPDRFSAQQFSDYHSELNMSSLELGDSALYFCASSLATGSHYGYTFGSGTRLTVV.